This TCR beta chain was profiled in a study of blood T cell repertoires in COVID-19. Measured with immunoSEQ multiplex PCR; TCRdb has only the in-frame clones, and not every one. The profile shows around 380,000 clones, 80% to 90% of them singletons. Assignments of participants to cohorts depended upon their own reported clinical history. V was pared by 6 bases and J by 6 bases, with 3 bases of the junction left unmatched. Germline CDR1 DFQATT, CDR2 SNEGSKA (reference sequence). This CDR3 has 11 amino acids. The chain combines TRBV20-1 with TRBJ2-5, with 8 bases that match TRBD2. The TCR comes from a man aged 30-40 years who had recovered from COVID-19. Sample: PBMCs or T cells enriched from blood (not recorded which). CDR3 loop: CSAVAGQTQYF. In DNA form, the CDR3 reads TGCAGTGCCGTAGCGGGGCAGACCCAGTACTTC.